Given below is one TCR beta chain in context. Its antigen is as yet unknown. Indicated time point: patch test 1, 2 weeks after DPC sensitization. Treatment defined: therapeutic diphenylcyclopropenone sensitization with weekly scalp DPC. Suited to DPC and affected by alopecia, the donors ranged from 18 to 70 years old. The data belong to a study of human T cells and chemical hapten exposure. Findings of the study overall: Sensitizing with DPC caused no change in TCRs above 1 in 1000 frequency.

V was shortened by 5 bases and J by 3 bases, with 20 bases between the two germline ends. The CDR3 runs to 16 residues. One entry per CDR3 protein, called by TCRdb with MiXCR from the RACE reads. The sample consists of around 190,000 distinct CDR3 sequences, about 20% of them appearing once. This TCR came from a woman in her 50s with alopecia areata. Some clones in this sample may be carry-over from other donors' samples. The sample in question was whole blood, obtained in connection with sensitization to the hapten diphenylcyclopropenone (DPC). The chain couples TRBV12-3 or TRBV12-4 to TRBJ2-7; a possible D gene is TRBD2 (7 bases). CDR3 sequence: CASSTGWAGEGYEQYF. CDR3 DNA sequence: TGTGCCAGCAGTACAGGGTGGGCGGGAGAAGGCTACGAGCAGTACTTC.